The rows below give T cell receptor beta chains drawn from one sample of a study of cytomegalovirus exposure and HLA in healthy donors. Sequencing was performed with immunoSEQ multiplex PCR; in TCRdb, only in-frame clones are kept and a portion is missing. The sample includes approximately 92,000 clones, around 81% of them seen just once. The sample was PBMCs. These TCRs come from a woman in her 70s in good health and CMV-seropositive. The CDR3 runs from the conserved cysteine through the conserved F or W. Fields, in order: D gene, V gene, clone size, J gene, CDR3 protein, CDR3 DNA. The D gene is left open where the match is weak. Rows may omit the clone size; those that give it use once, few, many or a size class.

TRBD1	TRBV7-2	once	TRBJ2-3	CASSLFGTGGADTQYF	TGTGCCAGCAGCTTATTCGGGACAGGGGGTGCAGATACGCAGTATTTT
TRBD1	TRBV27	.	TRBJ2-7	CASSITPGQVSILSEQYF	TGTGCCAGCAGTATCACTCCGGGACAGGTTTCTATCCTATCCGAGCAGTACTTC
.	TRBV4-2	.	TRBJ2-3	CASSQAGWPAADTQYF	TGTGCCAGCAGCCAAGCCGGCTGGCCAGCGGCAGATACGCAGTATTTT
TRBD2	TRBV7-2	.	TRBJ2-3	CASSLARTSGITDTQYF	TGTGCCAGCAGCTTAGCGCGGACTAGCGGGATTACAGATACGCAGTATTTT
TRBD1	TRBV4-2	.	TRBJ1-2	CASSQVNRQGGYGYTF	TGTGCCAGCAGCCAGGTTAACCGACAGGGGGGCTATGGCTACACCTTC
TRBD2	TRBV28	.	TRBJ2-3	CASSLSGLVSTDTQYF	TGTGCCAGCAGTTTATCAGGACTAGTTAGTACAGATACGCAGTATTTT
.	TRBV6-1	.	TRBJ2-7	CASRLTDLYEQYF	TGTGCCAGCAGGCTGACTGACCTCTACGAGCAGTACTTC
TRBD1	TRBV30	.	TRBJ1-6	CAWSSRGTASSPLHF	TGTGCCTGGAGTTCTAGGGGGACAGCAAGTTCACCCCTCCACTTT
.	TRBV21-1	.	TRBJ2-1	CASRPIAGGPHNEQFF	TGTGCCAGCAGACCTATAGCGGGAGGGCCCCACAATGAGCAGTTCTTC
TRBD2	TRBV7-9	.	TRBJ2-7	CASSLGPGRAPPYEQYF	TGTGCCAGCAGCTTAGGGCCGGGGAGGGCACCGCCCTACGAGCAGTACTTC
TRBD2	TRBV27	.	TRBJ2-7	CASSVLAAPYEQYF	TGTGCCAGCAGTGTACTAGCGGCCCCCTACGAGCAGTACTTC
TRBD1	TRBV30	.	TRBJ2-7	CAWMYRGQRGEQYF	TGTGCCTGGATGTACAGGGGGCAAAGGGGCGAGCAGTACTTC
TRBD1	TRBV19	.	TRBJ2-7	CASSSRTGVIYEQYF	TGTGCCAGTAGTTCGAGGACAGGGGTGATATACGAGCAGTACTTC
TRBD2	TRBV7-3	few	TRBJ2-1	CASSFLSGGHQFF	TGTGCCAGCAGCTTCCTTAGCGGGGGGCACCAGTTCTTC
TRBD2	TRBV4-3	.	TRBJ2-5	CASAPALAGRGAQYF	TGCGCCAGCGCCCCGGCTCTAGCGGGCCGAGGGGCCCAGTACTTC
TRBD1	TRBV18	few	TRBJ1-5	CASSPAPGGDQPQHF	TGTGCCAGCTCACCAGCTCCAGGGGGCGATCAGCCCCAGCATTTT
TRBD2	TRBV29-1	.	TRBJ2-1	CSVEDWASGDNEQFF	TGCAGCGTTGAAGATTGGGCTAGCGGGGATAATGAGCAGTTCTTC
.	TRBV27	once	TRBJ2-2	CAAASATTRNTGELFF	TGTGCAGCCGCGAGCGCAACCACCAGAAACACCGGGGAGCTGTTTTTT
TRBD1	TRBV19	.	TRBJ2-7	CASSIDINRGVSEQYF	TGTGCCAGTAGTATAGATATTAACAGGGGGGTCAGCGAGCAGTACTTC
.	TRBV25-1	.	TRBJ1-5	CASSAGRHF	TGTGCCAGCAGTGCTGGGCGGCATTTT
TRBD1	TRBV6-5	.	TRBJ2-4	CASSPGTGNIQYF	TGTGCCAGCAGCCCCGGGACAGGAAACATTCAGTACTTC
.	TRBV5-1	.	TRBJ2-5	CASSLITGGARETQYF	TGCGCCAGCAGCCTGATCACAGGGGGGGCCCGGGAGACCCAGTACTTC
TRBD1	TRBV6-5	few	TRBJ1-4	CASSSGQFNEKLFF	TGTGCCAGCAGTTCGGGACAGTTTAATGAAAAACTGTTTTTT
.	TRBV5-1	.	TRBJ2-2	CASSLVVDPGTGELFF	TGCGCCAGCAGCTTGGTGGTCGACCCGGGGACCGGGGAGCTGTTTTTT
.	TRBV5-1	.	TRBJ2-1	CASSVTGMHEQFF	TGCGCCAGCAGCGTTACAGGGATGCATGAGCAGTTCTTC
.	TRBV28	once	TRBJ2-1	CASSSQIDEQFF	TGTGCCAGCAGTTCCCAGATCGATGAGCAGTTCTTC
.	TRBV19	.	TRBJ2-3	CVSSISGSGSTDTQYF	TGTGTCAGTAGTATATCGGGGTCAGGAAGCACAGATACGCAGTATTTT
.	TRBV28	.	TRBJ2-7	CASSTSAGPSYEQYF	TGTGCCAGCAGCACCTCGGCAGGGCCCTCCTACGAGCAGTACTTC
TRBD1	TRBV2	.	TRBJ2-7	CASRDRGFSYEQYF	TGTGCCAGCAGAGACAGGGGTTTCTCCTACGAGCAGTACTTC
TRBD2	TRBV28	once	TRBJ2-1	CASSRSGSFHNEQFF	TGTGCCAGCAGTCGTAGCGGGAGTTTCCACAATGAGCAGTTCTTC
.	TRBV7-2	.	TRBJ2-7	CASSTGPGEQYF	TGTGCCAGCAGTACAGGGCCGGGGGAGCAGTACTTC
TRBD2	TRBV29-1	.	TRBJ2-7	CSVEGLAGYEQYF	TGCAGCGTTGAAGGGCTAGCGGGCTACGAGCAGTACTTC
TRBD1	TRBV4-3	.	TRBJ1-1	CASSQDGGQGMNTEAFF	TGCGCCAGCAGCCAAGATGGGGGACAGGGAATGAACACTGAAGCTTTCTTT
.	TRBV20-1	.	TRBJ1-1	CSTRRNTEAFF	TGCAGTACTAGGCGGAACACTGAAGCTTTCTTT
.	TRBV28	.	TRBJ1-2	CASSSPGTLTYGYTF	TGTGCCAGCAGTTCCCCCGGGACACTAACCTATGGCTACACCTTC
.	TRBV28	.	TRBJ1-4	CASHRGGSTNEKLFF	TGTGCCAGCCATAGGGGCGGCTCAACTAATGAAAAACTGTTTTTT
TRBD2	TRBV5-1	few	TRBJ2-7	CASSPVAGGYEQYF	TGCGCCAGCAGCCCCGTGGCGGGAGGGTACGAGCAGTACTTC
.	TRBV18	.	TRBJ2-7	CASSPPNPHSRAYEQYF	TGTGCCAGCTCACCACCGAATCCCCACTCGCGGGCCTACGAGCAGTACTTC